What follows are 7 T cell receptor beta chains derived from one specimen sequenced in a study of cytotoxic CD8 clonotypes in ibrutinib-treated CLL. Clones were sequenced by immunoSEQ multiplex PCR, and TCRdb holds only the in-frame ones, with some missing. Of 20,000 to 30,000 clones in the sample, about 67% are singletons; the top ten hold approximately 46%. The starting material was PBMCs, obtained after 12 months of ibrutinib treatment. These receptors all come from a human donor with chronic lymphocytic leukemia.

The J gene is TRBJ1-5, the V gene TRBV30; no clear D. CDR1 is GTSNPN and CDR2 is SVGIG in the germline V gene (reference sequence). CDR3 length: 14 amino acids. Between the trimmed V and J ends, which lost 0 bases and 3 bases, there was a span of 9 bases. DNA of the CDR3: TGTGCCTGGAGTGTACCCGGGAACAATCAGCCCCAGCATTTT. This gives the protein CAWSVPGNNQPQHF.

This clone appeared a single time. The chain has TRBV6-1 and TRBJ1-6; the D is unclear. V was cut by 8 bases and J by 4 bases, with 12 bases left in between. The CDR3 runs 14 residues. Germline V gives CDR1 MNHNS, CDR2 SASEGT. For the CDR3, the DNA is TGTGCCAGCGGGGTGTTAGCTTATAATTCACCCCTCCACTTT. Amino acids: CASGVLAYNSPLHF.

The rearrangement uses TRBV5-4 and TRBJ1-1, with 10 bases aligning to TRBD1. This CDR3 region has 15 residues. Germline lookup yields CDR1 SGHNT and CDR2 YYREEE (reference sequence). Germline trimming cut 4 bases from V and 3 bases from J; bases unmatched to any gene: 6. CDR3 protein: CASSADRGTDTEAFF. The CDR3 DNA follows: TGTGCCAGCAGCGCGGACAGGGGGACGGACACTGAAGCTTTCTTT.

The chain recombines TRBV7-6 with TRBJ2-7; 8 positions match TRBD2. Losses at the gene ends were 2 bases for V and 11 bases for J; bases not matched to a gene: 8. The CDR3 sequence is 13 residues long. The germline V gene encodes CDR1 SGHVS and CDR2 FNYEAQ. The CDR3 region is CASSLRPGLEKYF. CDR3 coding DNA: TGTGCCAGCAGCTTACGGCCGGGACTAGAAAAGTACTTC.

This clone was seen just once. This chain links TRBV6-6 with TRBJ1-1, with D unclear. Germline V gene sequence: CDR1 MNHNY, CDR2 SVGAGI (reference sequence). The CDR3 has 13 amino acids. V lost 3 bases, J lost 4 bases, and 9 bases lay in between. CDR3 sequence (DNA): TGTGCCAGCAGTTATGGGTTGAGCACTGAAGCTTTCTTT. Translation gives CASSYGLSTEAFF.

The V call is TRBV19, the J call TRBJ2-5; D remains ambiguous. The CDR3 loop spans 15 amino acids. Between the trimmed V and J ends, which lost 9 bases and 4 bases, there was a span of 21 bases. Germline lookup yields CDR1 LNHDA and CDR2 SQIVND (reference sequence). CDR3 sequence: CASQFNGEWGETQYF. In DNA, the CDR3 is TGTGCCAGCCAATTCAATGGGGAATGGGGAGAGACCCAGTACTTC.

This clone was seen only once. V gene TRBV5-8 combines with J gene TRBJ2-7, with 7 positions matching TRBD1. J lost 1 base, V lost 5 bases, and 6 bases had no gene match. In germline, CDR1 is SGHTS, CDR2 YDEGEE. The CDR3 loop spans 14 amino acids. Here the CDR3 reads CASRGQTTSYEQYF. CDR3 in DNA: TGTGCCAGCAGGGGACAGACGACTTCCTACGAGCAGTACTTC. The complete variable domain, with remaining parts taken from reference TRBV5-8 and TRBJ2-7, reads EAGVTQSPTHLIKTRGQQATLRCSPISGHTSVYWYQQALGLGLQFLLWYDEGEERNRGNFPPRFSGRQFPNYSSELNVNALELEDSALYLCASRGQTTSYEQYFGPGTRLTVT.